A single sample gave rise to the 13 T cell receptor beta chains below, sequenced in a study of blood T cell repertoires in COVID-19. Produced via immunoSEQ multiplex PCR; TCRdb's table is partial and in-frame only. This table has about 160,000 clones, 80% to 95% appearing once. The specimen sequenced was peripheral blood. The receptors derive from a man aged 30 to 45 with COVID-19, enrolled during active disease.

V and J are TRBV11-2 and TRBJ2-7; tentatively, D is TRBD1 (6 bases). Germline lookup yields CDR1 SGHAT and CDR2 FQNNGV. CDR3 length: 14 residues. Trimming took 0 bases from V and 4 from J, leaving 10 bases between them. The CDR3: CASSLDNRVYEQYF. The CDR3 bases are TGTGCCAGCAGCTTAGATAACAGGGTTTACGAGCAGTACTTC.

The genes are TRBV28 and TRBJ2-1; 12 nucleotides align to TRBD2. Looked up from germline, CDR1 is MDHEN and CDR2 is SYDVKM. CDR3 size: 21 residues. With V trimmed by 4 bases and J by 0 bases, 16 bases remained unmatched. The DNA of the CDR3 is TGTGCCAGCAGTTATCCTAGCGGGAGGGTCCCAGATACAAGCTCCTACAATGAGCAGTTCTTC. This codes for CASSYPSGRVPDTSSYNEQFF.

This clone was counted only a few times. The chain employs TRBV6-5 and TRBJ1-5; D may be TRBD1 (5 bases). Trimming cost V 8 bases and J 9 bases, with 23 bases left between them. This CDR3 spans 15 amino acids. Germline CDR1 is MNHEY and CDR2 is SVGAGI. CDR3 protein: CASSPGGDAAPPQHF. The CDR3 DNA is TGTGCCAGCTCTCCCGGGGGGGACGCCGCTCCGCCCCAGCATTTT.

This chain links TRBV5-4 with TRBJ1-1; D is unclear. CDR1 and CDR2 from the germline V gene are SGHNT and YYREEE (reference sequence). The CDR3 covers 15 residues. The V and J ends lost 4 bases and 1 base respectively, with 14 bases between them. The CDR3 protein is CASSPPRGPNTEAFF. The CDR3 DNA sequence: TGTGCCAGCAGCCCCCCGCGGGGTCCGAACACTGAAGCTTTCTTT.

The gene calls are TRBV27 and TRBJ1-2; 11 nucleotides agree with TRBD1. Germline V gene lookup returns CDR1 MNHEY and CDR2 SMNVEV (reference sequence). The junction had 9 bases not matched to a gene; V was cut back by 5 bases and J by 7 bases. The CDR3 has 15 residues. DNA for the CDR3: TGTGCCAGCAGTCAAACCTCCGGGACAGGGGGTGGCTACACCTTC. Protein sequence: CASSQTSGTGGGYTF.

The CDR3 reads CASSVKPGQWNTEAFF. CDR3 coding DNA: TGTGCCAGCAGCGTAAAACCGGGACAGTGGAACACTGAAGCTTTCTTT. The J gene is TRBJ1-1, the V gene TRBV7-9; 7 bases match TRBD1. After removal of 5 bases from V and 1 base from J, the junction contained 10 bases not matched to a gene. Germline values: CDR1 SEHNR, CDR2 FQNEAQ (reference sequence). This CDR3 contains 16 residues.

A remark on this clone: The same CDR3 arises from other DNA sequences in this sample as well. V is TRBV30 and J is TRBJ1-6, with D possibly TRBD1 on 6 matching bases. Germline CDR1 and CDR2: GTSNPN and SVGIG (reference sequence). The V gene lost 2 bases and the J gene lost 5 bases, with 10 bases spanning the gap. The CDR3 covers 14 residues. The CDR3 reads CAWSSGQNNSPLHF. Written as DNA, the CDR3 is TGTGCCTGGAGTTCAGGACAGAATAATTCACCCCTCCACTTT.

The genes are TRBV14 and TRBJ2-4, with D tentatively TRBD2 (6 bases). The CDR3 totals 21 residues. V was trimmed by 3 bases and J by 0 bases, leaving 27 bases between them. Germline loops: CDR1 SGHDN, CDR2 FVKESK. CDR3 amino acids: CASSQTFYGREMFEAKNIQYF. The CDR3 bases are TGTGCCAGCAGCCAGACCTTCTATGGCCGGGAGATGTTTGAAGCCAAAAACATTCAGTACTTC.

The chain employs TRBV7-9 and TRBJ1-4; no definite D call. Germline loops: CDR1 SEHNR, CDR2 FQNEAQ (reference sequence). This CDR3 comprises 14 residues. Trimming took off 7 bases at V and 8 bases at J, with 17 bases between the two ends. CDR3 bases: TGTGCCAGCACCCAACCCGGGGTTTGGGAAAAACTGTTTTTT. It codes for CASTQPGVWEKLFF.

This clone has just one count. The chain joins TRBV29-1 to TRBJ2-3, with a tentative D call TRBD1 (6 bases). CDR1 SQVTM and CDR2 ANQGSEA come from the germline V gene. This CDR3 is built from 12 residues. With 3 bases removed from V and 3 bases from J, the gap between germline ends came to 7 bases. The CDR3 DNA follows: TGCAGCGTTGAGGACAGAACAGATACGCAGTATTTT. It yields the protein CSVEDRTDTQYF.

This sequence joins TRBV5-6 and TRBJ2-1, with 8 positions matching TRBD1. Germline assignment: CDR1 SGHDT and CDR2 YYEEEE. CDR3 size: 16 residues. With 0 bases clipped from V and 7 bases from J, the junction kept 9 bases outside the gene matches. The CDR3: CASSLEQGVRMNEQFF. CDR3 coding DNA: TGTGCCAGCAGCTTGGAACAGGGGGTTCGGATGAATGAGCAGTTCTTC.

The chain employs TRBV5-6 and TRBJ2-1, with D possibly matching TRBD1 (6 bases). The germline CDR1 and CDR2 sequences are SGHDT and YYEEEE. The V end was cut by 3 bases, the J end by 12 bases, with 13 bases between. This CDR3 is built from 12 residues. The CDR3 nucleotides read TGTGCCAGCAGCTCCACAGGGCGATGGCAGTTCTTC. Encoded protein: CASSSTGRWQFF.

The chain couples TRBV6-5 to TRBJ1-1; D unresolved. CDR1 and CDR2 from the germline V gene are MNHEY and SVGAGI. Deletions cut 6 bases from V and 1 base from J, with 9 bases between. The CDR3 has 13 residues. CDR3 sequence reads: CASSPPENTEAFF. CDR3 sequence (DNA): TGTGCCAGCAGCCCACCAGAGAACACTGAAGCTTTCTTT.